These 6 T cell receptor beta chains were all obtained from the same sample, sequenced in a study of T cell responses to AZD1222 COVID-19 vaccine (dated by TCRdb to 2020 to 2022). Libraries came from the immunoSEQ multiplex PCR assay. This is the immuneACCESS table as TCRdb keeps it, with only in-frame sequences that have V and J called. A part of the clones is gone; compared with another copy, unresolved V genes explain less than half, and the rest is unexplained. The sample includes 73,000 or so clones, with over 60% observed a single time. The ten largest clones add up to about 50% of the sample. In light of the paper, this sample's time point label describes: about 28 days (+/-7) after the second vaccine dose. The source was peripheral blood, collected 28 days after the second AZD1222 dose. These TCRs come from an adult who received the AZD1222 COVID-19 vaccine.

This clone was observed a few times. This rearrangement joins TRBV7-6 to TRBJ2-7, with D perhaps being TRBD1 or TRBD2 (5 bases each). V was cut by 5 bases and J by 9 bases, with 23 bases left in between. From germline, CDR1 is SGHVS and CDR2 FNYEAQ. This CDR3 spans 15 amino acids. CDR3 coding DNA: TGTGCCAGCAGCGCCCACGGGACCGATCTTCCTGGGCAGTACTTC. Its translation is CASSAHGTDLPGQYF.

This chain joins TRBV19 and TRBJ2-2; D is uncertain. This CDR3 comprises 14 residues. The V end lost 1 base, the J end lost 6 bases, and 9 bases lay between the germline ends. Germline CDR1 LNHDA, CDR2 SQIVND (reference sequence). The CDR3 region has the DNA TGTGCCAGTAGTATAGGAGGCCTTGCCGGGGAGCTGTTTTTT. This gives the protein CASSIGGLAGELFF.

V and J are TRBV7-8 and TRBJ2-5, with 8 bases lining up with TRBD2. Germline trimming cut 5 bases from V and 7 bases from J; bases unmatched to any gene: 12. The CDR3 has 15 amino acids. Looked up from germline, CDR1 is SGHVS and CDR2 is FQNEAQ. The CDR3 region is CASSGSGAPGGTQYF. The CDR3 nucleotides are TGTGCCAGCAGCGGTAGCGGGGCTCCGGGGGGGACCCAGTACTTC. Combining the CDR3 with reference TRBV7-8 and TRBJ2-5 gives the whole variable domain GAGVSQSPRYKVAKRGQDVALRCDPISGHVSLFWYQQALGQGPEFLTYFQNEAQLDKSGLPSDRFFAERPEGSVSTLKIQRTQQEDSAVYLCASSGSGAPGGTQYFGPGTRLLVL.

The chain carries TRBV7-9 and TRBJ2-1, with a weak D call TRBD1 (6 bases). The CDR3 is 13 amino acids. Germline CDR1 and CDR2: SEHNR and FQNEAQ (reference sequence). V dropped 5 bases and J dropped 4 bases, with 9 bases sitting between them. The CDR3 DNA reads TGTGCCAGCAGCCAGGGGAATTACAATGAGCAGTTCTTC. Translating gives CASSQGNYNEQFF.

This CDR3 reads CASSGQGGNYGYTF. The CDR3 DNA sequence: TGTGCCAGCAGTGGACAGGGGGGAAACTATGGCTACACCTTC. The chain employs TRBV25-1 and TRBJ1-2; 9 positions agree with TRBD1. This CDR3 has 14 residues. Germline trimming cut 4 bases from V and 2 bases from J; bases unmatched to any gene: 2. The germline V gene encodes CDR1 MGHDK and CDR2 SYGVNS.

This clone was observed a few times. The chain is built from TRBV19 and TRBJ2-2; D call uncertain. This CDR3 has 15 amino acids. CDR1 is LNHDA and CDR2 is SQIVND in the germline V gene (reference sequence). The V and J ends lost 0 bases and 0 bases respectively, with 5 bases between them. CDR3 in DNA: TGTGCCAGTAGTATAGAGCAGGCGAACACCGGGGAGCTGTTTTTT. Protein sequence: CASSIEQANTGELFF.